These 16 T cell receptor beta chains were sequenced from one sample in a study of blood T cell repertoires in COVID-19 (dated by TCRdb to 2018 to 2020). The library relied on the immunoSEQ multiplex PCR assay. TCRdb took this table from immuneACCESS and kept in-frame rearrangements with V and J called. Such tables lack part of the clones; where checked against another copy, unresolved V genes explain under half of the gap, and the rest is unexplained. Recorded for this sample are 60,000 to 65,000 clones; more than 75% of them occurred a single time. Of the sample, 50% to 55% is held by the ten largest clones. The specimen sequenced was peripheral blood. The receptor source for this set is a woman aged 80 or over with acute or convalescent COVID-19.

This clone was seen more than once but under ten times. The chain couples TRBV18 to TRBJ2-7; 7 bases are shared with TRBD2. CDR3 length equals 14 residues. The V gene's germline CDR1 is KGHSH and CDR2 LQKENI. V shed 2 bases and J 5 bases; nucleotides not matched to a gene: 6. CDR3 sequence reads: CASSPMGEGHEQYF. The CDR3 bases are TGTGCCAGCTCACCAATGGGGGAGGGCCACGAGCAGTACTTC.

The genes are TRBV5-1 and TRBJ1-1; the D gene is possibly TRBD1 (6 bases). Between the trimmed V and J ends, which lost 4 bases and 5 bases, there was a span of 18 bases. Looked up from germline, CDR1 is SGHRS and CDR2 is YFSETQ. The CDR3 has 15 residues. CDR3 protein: CASSGSGGWRTEAFF. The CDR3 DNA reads TGCGCCAGCAGCGGAAGCGGGGGCTGGAGGACTGAAGCTTTCTTT.

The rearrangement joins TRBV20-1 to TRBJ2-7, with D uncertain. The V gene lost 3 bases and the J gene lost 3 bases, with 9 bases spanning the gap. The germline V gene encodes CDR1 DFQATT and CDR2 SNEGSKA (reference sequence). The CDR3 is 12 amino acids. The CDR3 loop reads CSASRRDYEQYF. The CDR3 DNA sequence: TGCAGTGCTAGTCGCCGAGACTACGAGCAGTACTTC.

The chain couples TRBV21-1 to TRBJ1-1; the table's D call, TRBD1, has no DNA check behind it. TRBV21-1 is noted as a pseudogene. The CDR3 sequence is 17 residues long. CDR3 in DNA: TGTGCCAGCAGCGACCCCGGGGGGCAGGGGGCGGACACTGAAGCTTTCTTT. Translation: CASSDPGGQGADTEAFF.

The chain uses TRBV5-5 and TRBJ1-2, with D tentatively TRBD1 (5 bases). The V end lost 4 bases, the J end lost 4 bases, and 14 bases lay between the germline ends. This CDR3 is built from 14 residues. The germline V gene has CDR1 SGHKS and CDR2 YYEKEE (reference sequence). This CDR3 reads CASSPGLIVYGYTF. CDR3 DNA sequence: TGTGCCAGCAGCCCGGGACTGATTGTCTATGGCTACACCTTC.

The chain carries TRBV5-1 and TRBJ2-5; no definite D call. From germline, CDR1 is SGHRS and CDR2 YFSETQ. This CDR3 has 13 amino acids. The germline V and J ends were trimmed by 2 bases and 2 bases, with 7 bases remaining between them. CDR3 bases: TGCGCCAGCAGCTTAAGGAGACAAGAGACCCAGTACTTC. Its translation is CASSLRRQETQYF.

CDR3 loop: CASSPPVGVYDTQYF. DNA of the CDR3: TGTGCCAGCTCACCCCCGGTCGGGGTATATGATACGCAGTATTTT. The chain couples TRBV18 to TRBJ2-3, with a weak D call TRBD2 (5 bases). The CDR3 is 15 residues long. V gave up 3 bases and J gave up 6 bases, with 16 bases separating them. CDR1 and CDR2 (germline): KGHSH, LQKENI.

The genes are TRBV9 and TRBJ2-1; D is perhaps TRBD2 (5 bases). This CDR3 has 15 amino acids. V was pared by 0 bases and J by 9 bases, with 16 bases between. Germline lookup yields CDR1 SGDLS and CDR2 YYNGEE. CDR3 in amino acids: CASSVAMASWGEQFF. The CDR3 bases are TGTGCCAGCAGCGTAGCCATGGCTAGCTGGGGTGAGCAGTTCTTC.

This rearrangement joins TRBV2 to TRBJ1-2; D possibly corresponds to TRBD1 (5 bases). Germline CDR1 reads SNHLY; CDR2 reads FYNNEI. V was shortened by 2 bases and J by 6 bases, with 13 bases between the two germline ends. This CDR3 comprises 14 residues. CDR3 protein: CASSENQGRDGYTF. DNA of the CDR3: TGTGCCAGCAGTGAAAATCAGGGAAGGGATGGCTACACCTTC.

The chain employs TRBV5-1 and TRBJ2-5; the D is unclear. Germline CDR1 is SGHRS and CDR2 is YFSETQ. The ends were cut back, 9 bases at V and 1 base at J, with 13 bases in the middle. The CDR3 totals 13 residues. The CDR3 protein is CATTGAGQETQYF. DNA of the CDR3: TGCGCCACCACCGGTGCTGGCCAAGAGACCCAGTACTTC.

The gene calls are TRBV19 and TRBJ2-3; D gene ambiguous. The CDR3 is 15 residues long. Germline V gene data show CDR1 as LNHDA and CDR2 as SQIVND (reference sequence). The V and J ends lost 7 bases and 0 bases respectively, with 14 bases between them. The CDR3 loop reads CASTTQPRSTDTQYF. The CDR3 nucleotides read TGTGCCAGTACTACCCAGCCCAGGAGCACAGATACGCAGTATTTT.

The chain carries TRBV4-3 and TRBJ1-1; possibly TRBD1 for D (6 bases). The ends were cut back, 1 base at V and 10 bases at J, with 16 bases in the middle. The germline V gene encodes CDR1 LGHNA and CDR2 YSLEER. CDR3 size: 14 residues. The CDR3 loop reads CASSQGSRAGVAFF. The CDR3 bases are TGCGCCAGCAGCCAAGGTTCTCGGGCAGGGGTAGCTTTCTTT.

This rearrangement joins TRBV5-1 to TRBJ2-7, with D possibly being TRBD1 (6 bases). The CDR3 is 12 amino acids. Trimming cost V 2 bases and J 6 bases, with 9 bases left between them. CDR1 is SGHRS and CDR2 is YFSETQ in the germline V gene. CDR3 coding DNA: TGCGCCAGCAGCTTACAGGGAGTCGAGCAGTACTTC. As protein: CASSLQGVEQYF.

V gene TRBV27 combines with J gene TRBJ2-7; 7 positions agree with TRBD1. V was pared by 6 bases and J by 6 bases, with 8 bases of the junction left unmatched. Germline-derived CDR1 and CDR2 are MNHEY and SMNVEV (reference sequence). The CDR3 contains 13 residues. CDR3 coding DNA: TGTGCCAGCAGGAGGGGGCTTCGTCTCGAGCAGTACTTC. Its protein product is CASRRGLRLEQYF.

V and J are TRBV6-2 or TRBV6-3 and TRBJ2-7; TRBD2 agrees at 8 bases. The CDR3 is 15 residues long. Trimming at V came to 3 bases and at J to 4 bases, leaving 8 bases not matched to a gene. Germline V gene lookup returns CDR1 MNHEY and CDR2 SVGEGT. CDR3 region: CASSYKAGGPYEQYF. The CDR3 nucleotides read TGTGCCAGCAGTTATAAGGCGGGAGGCCCGTACGAGCAGTACTTC.

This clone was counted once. The CDR3 spells CASSQGRGLYEQYF. The DNA for the CDR3 is TGTGCCAGCAGCCAAGGCAGGGGGCTATACGAGCAGTACTTC. The rearrangement links TRBV3-1 (or the pseudogene TRBV3-2) to TRBJ2-7; TRBD1 agrees at 8 bases. The V gene's germline CDR1 is LGHDT and CDR2 YNNKEL (reference sequence). The CDR3 consists of 14 residues. V was clipped by 1 base and J by 4 bases; unmatched bases: 3.